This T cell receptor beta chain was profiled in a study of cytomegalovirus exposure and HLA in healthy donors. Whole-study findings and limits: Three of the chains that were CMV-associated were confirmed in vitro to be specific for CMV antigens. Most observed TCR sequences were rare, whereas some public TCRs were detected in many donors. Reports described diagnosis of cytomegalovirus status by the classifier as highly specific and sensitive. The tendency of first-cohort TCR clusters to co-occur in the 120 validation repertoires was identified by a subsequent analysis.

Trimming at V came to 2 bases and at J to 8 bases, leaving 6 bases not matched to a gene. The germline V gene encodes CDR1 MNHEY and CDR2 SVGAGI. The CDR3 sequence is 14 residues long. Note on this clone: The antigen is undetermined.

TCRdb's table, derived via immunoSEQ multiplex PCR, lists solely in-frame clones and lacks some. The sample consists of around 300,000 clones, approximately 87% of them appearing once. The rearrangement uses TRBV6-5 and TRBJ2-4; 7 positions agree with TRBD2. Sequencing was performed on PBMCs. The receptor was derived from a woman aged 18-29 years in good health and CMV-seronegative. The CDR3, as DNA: TGTGCCAGCAGTTACGGACTAGAAGGTGACATTCAGTACTTC. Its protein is CASSYGLEGDIQYF.